A selection of T cell receptor beta chains follows, all from one sample in a study of molecular identifiers for immune sequencing clone quantification. MiXCR, run by TCRdb on the PCR reads, gives a single entry per CDR3 protein. The table lists 100,000 or so distinct CDR3 sequences, 36% of them singletons, with less than 5% in the top ten. Sequencing was performed on naive CD8+ T cells from blood, with Jurkat cell RNA spiked in. These receptor sequences come from a human donor in good health. Some libraries in this study had Jurkat cell RNA spiked in. Each CDR3 is given with its conserved first and last residue. A D gene is named only where the DNA matches it firmly. Part of the rows lack a size; the others show once, few, many or a class for expanded clones.

abundance: many; j_gene: TRBJ1-1; v_gene: TRBV6-6; d_gene: NA; CDR3nt: TGTGCCAGCAACCCGGAGCCCAATTTTAATTCAGTGAACACTGAAGCTTTCTTT; CDR3aa: CASNPEPNFNSVNTEAFF
abundance: NA; j_gene: TRBJ2-1; v_gene: TRBV20-1; d_gene: NA; CDR3nt: TGCAGTGCTAGGGTAACTAGAACTGAGCAGTTCTTC; CDR3aa: CSARVTRTEQFF
abundance: few; j_gene: TRBJ2-3; v_gene: TRBV9; d_gene: NA; CDR3nt: TGTGCCAGCACCCCAACGGAAACAGATACGCAGTATTTT; CDR3aa: CASTPTETDTQYF
abundance: few; j_gene: TRBJ2-3; v_gene: TRBV12-5; d_gene: NA; CDR3nt: TGTGCTAGTGGTCTACTGGCCGGGGATACGCAGTATTTT; CDR3aa: CASGLLAGDTQYF
abundance: few; j_gene: TRBJ1-5; v_gene: TRBV20-1; d_gene: NA; CDR3nt: TGCAGTGCTAGATTGGGTCAGCCCCAGCATTTT; CDR3aa: CSARLGQPQHF
abundance: NA; j_gene: TRBJ1-1; v_gene: TRBV7-9; d_gene: TRBD1; CDR3nt: TGTGCCAGCAGCTTAGGCGACAGGGGGCGGACTGAAGCTTTCTTT; CDR3aa: CASSLGDRGRTEAFF
abundance: NA; j_gene: TRBJ2-1; v_gene: TRBV12-3/TRBV12-4; d_gene: TRBD2; CDR3nt: TGTGCCAAATCCGAGACTAGCCTCTACAATGAGCAGTTCTTC; CDR3aa: CAKSETSLYNEQFF
abundance: NA; j_gene: TRBJ2-7; v_gene: TRBV5-1; d_gene: TRBD1; CDR3nt: TGCGCCAGCAGCTTGGCTGCGTCCGGGACAGGGGCCACCTACGAGCAGTACTTC; CDR3aa: CASSLAASGTGATYEQYF
abundance: NA; j_gene: TRBJ2-7; v_gene: TRBV7-9; d_gene: NA; CDR3nt: TGTGCCAGCAGCTTTGACCCGACAGGCCGGTCTCCCTACGAGCAGTACTTC; CDR3aa: CASSFDPTGRSPYEQYF
abundance: NA; j_gene: TRBJ1-5; v_gene: TRBV6-2/TRBV6-3; d_gene: NA; CDR3nt: TGTGCCAGCAGCTATAATGGAGGCCCTGCTCAGCCCCAGCATTTT; CDR3aa: CASSYNGGPAQPQHF
abundance: NA; j_gene: TRBJ1-1; v_gene: TRBV6-6; d_gene: TRBD1; CDR3nt: TGTGCCAGTGCCGGGACAGGTGCAGGGAGCACTGAAGCTTTCTTT; CDR3aa: CASAGTGAGSTEAFF
abundance: many; j_gene: TRBJ2-2; v_gene: TRBV12-3/TRBV12-4; d_gene: NA; CDR3nt: TGTGCCAGCTTCCTCCAGGGGGGCGGGGAGCTGTTTTTT; CDR3aa: CASFLQGGGELFF
abundance: many; j_gene: TRBJ2-4; v_gene: TRBV6-5; d_gene: NA; CDR3nt: TGTGCCAGCAGCCCGGGGGACCAAAACATTCAGTACTTC; CDR3aa: CASSPGDQNIQYF
abundance: many; j_gene: TRBJ2-7; v_gene: TRBV5-4; d_gene: NA; CDR3nt: TGTGCCAGCAGTTCGCGGTTTCCCTACGAGCAGTACTTC; CDR3aa: CASSSRFPYEQYF